This T cell receptor (beta chain) originates from a study of response to subunit inactivated influenza vaccine. Study conclusions and caveats: Each seasonal influenza vaccination recruits few new T cells, the authors suggested.

V lost 8 bases to trimming and J lost 4 bases, with 12 bases between them. The CDR3 is made up of 13 amino acids. Per the germline V gene, CDR1 is MNHEY and CDR2 is SVGEGT. Each CDR3 protein gets one entry after TCRdb re-called the RT-PCR reads with MiXCR. The sample shows about 160,000 distinct CDR3 sequences, roughly a tenth of them seen only once. This clonotype was seen only a few times. What it binds is unknown. The chain carries TRBV6-2 or TRBV6-3 and TRBJ2-1, with D unresolved. This TCR derives from a man aged 50 or older who received an inactivated influenza vaccine. The sequences come from non-naive T cells sorted from PBMCs, collected roughly 45 days after vaccination. CDR3 nucleotide sequence: TGTGCCAGCTATCAACACCCTTACAATGAGCAGTTCTTC. Amino acids: CASYQHPYNEQFF.